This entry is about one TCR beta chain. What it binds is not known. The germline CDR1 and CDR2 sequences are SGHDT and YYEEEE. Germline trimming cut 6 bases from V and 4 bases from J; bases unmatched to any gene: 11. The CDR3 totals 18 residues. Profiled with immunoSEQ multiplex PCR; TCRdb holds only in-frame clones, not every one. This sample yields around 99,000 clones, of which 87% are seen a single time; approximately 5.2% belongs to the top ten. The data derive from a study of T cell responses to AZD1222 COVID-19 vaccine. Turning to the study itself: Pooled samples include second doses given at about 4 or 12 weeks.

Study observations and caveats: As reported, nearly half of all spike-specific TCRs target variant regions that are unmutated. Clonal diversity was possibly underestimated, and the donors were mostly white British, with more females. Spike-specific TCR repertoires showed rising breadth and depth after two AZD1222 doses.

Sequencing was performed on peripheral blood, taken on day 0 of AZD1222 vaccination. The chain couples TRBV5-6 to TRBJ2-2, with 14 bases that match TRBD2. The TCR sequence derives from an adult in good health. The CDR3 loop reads CASNRRLAGGRATGELFF. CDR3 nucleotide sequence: TGTGCCAGCAACCGCCGACTAGCGGGAGGGAGGGCCACCGGGGAGCTGTTTTTT.